The 29 T cell receptor beta chains below come from one sample, sequenced in a study of blood T cell repertoires in COVID-19. The protocol was immunoSEQ multiplex PCR, while the TCRdb copy is restricted to in-frame clones and leaves out a portion. The table shows a few hundred thousand clones, with 86% occurring only once. The sample was peripheral blood. Every receptor here comes from a man between 18 and 35 years old with active or convalescent COVID-19.

V gene TRBV28 combines with J gene TRBJ1-1; 10 bases match TRBD1. V gave up 11 bases and J gave up 5 bases; unmatched junction bases: 8. Germline V gene data show CDR1 as MDHEN and CDR2 as SYDVKM. The CDR3 covers 13 residues. The CDR3, as DNA: TGTGCCTCAGGGGGGGGACAGGGGACTGAAGCTTTCTTT. Its translation: CASGGGQGTEAFF.

The V and J genes are TRBV18 and TRBJ1-2, with TRBD1 identical over 9 bases. The V and J ends lost 4 bases and 4 bases, in that order; junction bases with no gene match: 7. The CDR3 totals 15 residues. Germline V gives CDR1 KGHSH, CDR2 LQKENI. The CDR3 region is CASSQGQGQSYGYTF. Written as DNA, the CDR3 is TGTGCCAGCTCACAGGGACAGGGCCAATCCTATGGCTACACCTTC.

V is TRBV5-1 and J is TRBJ1-4; the D is unclear. The CDR3 sequence is 13 residues long. V was trimmed by 4 bases and J by 8 bases, leaving 12 bases between them. Germline-derived CDR1 and CDR2 are SGHRS and YFSETQ. DNA for the CDR3: TGCGCCAGCAGCCTACACGAGAGGGAAAAACTGTTTTTT. Protein: CASSLHEREKLFF. The full variable domain, rest sourced from reference TRBV5-1 and TRBJ1-4, is KAGVTQTPRYLIKTRGQQVTLSCSPISGHRSVSWYQQTPGQGLQFLFEYFSETQRNKGNFPGRFSGRQFSNSRSEMNVSTLELGDSALYLCASSLHEREKLFFGSGTQLSVL.

V and J are TRBV2 and TRBJ2-1; D gene ambiguous. Deletions cut 7 bases from V and 0 bases from J, with 16 bases between. Germline CDR1 reads SNHLY; CDR2 reads FYNNEI. The CDR3 contains 16 residues. CDR3 coding DNA: TGTGCCAGCACCTCCGAACTAATTAGCTCCTACAATGAGCAGTTCTTC. As protein: CASTSELISSYNEQFF.

This clone has more than one count but fewer than ten. The rearrangement joins TRBV5-4 to TRBJ2-2; the D is unclear. V was shortened by 0 bases and J by 6 bases, with 12 bases between the two germline ends. The CDR3 is 15 amino acids. The germline V gene encodes CDR1 SGHNT and CDR2 YYREEE (reference sequence). The CDR3 loop reads CASSLAGFSAGELFF. The DNA of the CDR3 is TGTGCCAGCAGCTTGGCAGGTTTTTCGGCCGGGGAGCTGTTTTTT.

On this clone itself: The same CDR3 also results from other DNA sequences found in this sample. The chain joins TRBV5-5 to TRBJ1-2; no clear D. Trimming removed 1 base from V and 8 bases from J, with 9 bases in between. The CDR3 has 12 amino acids. CDR1 and CDR2 from the germline V gene are SGHKS and YYEKEE (reference sequence). The CDR3 region is CASSLTGYGYTF. CDR3 DNA sequence: TGTGCCAGCAGCTTGACGGGGTACGGCTACACCTTC.

The chain uses TRBV28 and TRBJ1-2, with D possibly TRBD1 on 6 matching bases. The CDR3 is made up of 15 amino acids. V was shortened by 3 bases and J by 5 bases, with 16 bases between the two germline ends. Germline-derived CDR1 and CDR2 are MDHEN and SYDVKM. This chain's CDR3 is CASSFPPDQGYGYTF. In DNA, the CDR3 is TGTGCCAGCAGTTTTCCCCCCGACCAGGGGTATGGCTACACCTTC.

J is TRBJ2-2 and V is TRBV9; 10 nucleotides agree with TRBD1. The CDR3 is 16 residues long. The germline V gene has CDR1 SGDLS and CDR2 YYNGEE. Unmatched junction bases numbered 5, after V lost 3 bases and J lost 3 bases. In DNA, the CDR3 is TGTGCCAGCAGCGCGGGACAGGGGCCCTACACCGGGGAGCTGTTTTTT. Translated: CASSAGQGPYTGELFF.

The rearrangement uses TRBV19 and TRBJ1-5, with 7 bases identical to TRBD1. Germline loops: CDR1 LNHDA, CDR2 SQIVND (reference sequence). V was clipped by 6 bases and J by 15 bases; unmatched bases: 8. This CDR3 contains 11 residues. CDR3 in DNA: TGTGCCAGTAGGCAAGGGGGCCCTGTGCATTTT. It translates to CASRQGGPVHF.

CDR3 nucleotide sequence: TGTGCCAGTAGGGCCCAAGCGGGGTTCGCCTACGAGCAGTACTTC. Its protein is CASRAQAGFAYEQYF. The genes are TRBV19 and TRBJ2-7; the match to TRBD2 covers 7 bases. This CDR3 comprises 15 residues. Germline trimming cut 6 bases from V and 2 bases from J; bases unmatched to any gene: 10. In germline, CDR1 is LNHDA, CDR2 SQIVND (reference sequence).

This chain links TRBV2 with TRBJ1-1, with D uncertain. With 3 bases removed from V and 1 base from J, the gap between germline ends came to 9 bases. Germline CDR1 is SNHLY and CDR2 is FYNNEI. The CDR3 spans 14 residues. This CDR3 reads CASSDPRWNTEAFF. The CDR3 DNA reads TGTGCCAGCAGTGACCCCAGGTGGAACACTGAAGCTTTCTTT.

This clone was detected only once. CDR3 sequence: CASSQTWGGETQYF. The CDR3 region has the DNA TGTGCCAGCAGCCAGACATGGGGAGGAGAGACCCAGTACTTC. V is TRBV5-5 and J is TRBJ2-5; a possible D gene is TRBD2 (6 bases). V was clipped by 4 bases and J by 4 bases, with 14 bases between them. The CDR3 sequence is 14 residues long. The germline gives CDR1 SGHKS, CDR2 YYEKEE (reference sequence).

There are a few counts of this clone. V gene TRBV3-1 (or the pseudogene TRBV3-2) combines with J gene TRBJ2-5, with 8 bases fitting TRBD1. The CDR3 extends over 14 amino acids. Trimming at V came to 4 bases and at J to 2 bases, leaving 3 bases not matched to a gene. CDR1 and CDR2 from the germline V gene are LGHDT and YNNKEL (reference sequence). CDR3 residues: CASSPRDRQETQYF. The CDR3 coding sequence is TGTGCCAGCAGCCCTCGGGACAGGCAAGAGACCCAGTACTTC.

This clone was detected a few times. The chain employs TRBV10-1 and TRBJ2-1; 8 bases agree with TRBD2. CDR1 WNHNN and CDR2 SYGVQD come from the germline V gene (reference sequence). J lost 4 bases, V lost 2 bases, and 4 bases had no gene match. The CDR3 extends over 15 amino acids. The CDR3 DNA reads TGCGCCAGCAGTGAGACGGGCGGGGGGTACAATGAGCAGTTCTTC. Amino acid sequence: CASSETGGGYNEQFF.

V is TRBV5-1 and J is TRBJ2-3; 12 bases map to TRBD2. Germline V gene lookup returns CDR1 SGHRS and CDR2 YFSETQ. This CDR3 spans 18 amino acids. V was clipped by 3 bases and J by 0 bases; unmatched bases: 8. The CDR3 region has the DNA TGCGCCAGCAGCTCCTGGACTAGCGGGGTTTCTAGCACAGATACGCAGTATTTT. The encoded protein is CASSSWTSGVSSTDTQYF.

This chain connects TRBV7-2 to TRBJ2-2; a weak D match, TRBD1 (6 bases). This CDR3 spans 14 amino acids. In germline, CDR1 is SGHTA, CDR2 FQGNSA. V lost 3 bases, J lost 4 bases, and 9 bases lay in between. The CDR3 coding sequence is TGTGCCAGCAGCTTGTTAGGGGGCACCGGGGAGCTGTTTTTT. Its protein is CASSLLGGTGELFF.

The chain is built from TRBV7-2 and TRBJ2-3, with TRBD2 matching over 14 bases. After removal of 1 base from V and 6 bases from J, the junction contained 3 bases not matched to a gene. The CDR3 extends over 16 amino acids. CDR1 and CDR2 (germline): SGHTA, FQGNSA. CDR3 coding DNA: TGTGCCAGCAGCTTAGTAGGGACTAGCGGGAGTGATACGCAGTATTTT. It yields the protein CASSLVGTSGSDTQYF.

V is TRBV5-1 and J is TRBJ2-7; TRBD2 might be the D (5 bases). V lost 2 bases and J 0 bases, leaving 12 bases between the germline ends. The CDR3 contains 15 residues. The germline V gene encodes CDR1 SGHRS and CDR2 YFSETQ. CDR3 in DNA: TGCGCCAGCAGCTTCTATAGCGAGAGCTCCTACGAGCAGTACTTC. The encoded protein is CASSFYSESSYEQYF.

This chain links TRBV7-9 with TRBJ1-1; tentatively, D is TRBD1 (5 bases). The V gene lost 4 bases and the J gene lost 3 bases, with 12 bases spanning the gap. CDR3 length equals 14 residues. Germline assignment: CDR1 SEHNR and CDR2 FQNEAQ (reference sequence). The CDR3 nucleotides are TGTGCCAGCAGCTCCCTTGGGGGGGACACTGAAGCTTTCTTT. Encoded protein: CASSSLGGDTEAFF.

This rearrangement joins TRBV5-8 to TRBJ2-2; D perhaps matches TRBD2 (6 bases). This CDR3 comprises 17 residues. Germline lookup yields CDR1 SGHTS and CDR2 YDEGEE. Trimming took 0 bases from V and 1 from J, leaving 13 bases between them. CDR3 bases: TGTGCCAGCAGCTTGGCGGGGACTTCGGGGAACACCGGGGAGCTGTTTTTT. Its translation: CASSLAGTSGNTGELFF.

This clone was counted a few times. The V and J genes are TRBV6-5 and TRBJ2-7; the match to TRBD2 covers 9 bases. The germline CDR1 and CDR2 sequences are MNHEY and SVGAGI. V shed 4 bases, J shed 5 bases, and the junction held 6 bases outside the gene matches. The CDR3 sequence is 14 residues long. CDR3 in amino acids: CASSLAGVRDEQYF. The CDR3 nucleotides are TGTGCCAGCAGTTTAGCGGGAGTTAGAGACGAGCAGTACTTC.

V is TRBV29-1 and J is TRBJ2-1; TRBD2 agrees at 7 bases. V trimming: 6 bases; J trimming: 5 bases; junction bases outside the gene matches: 13. CDR1 SQVTM and CDR2 ANQGSEA come from the germline V gene. The CDR3 loop spans 15 amino acids. The CDR3 nucleotides are TGCAGCGTGGGGGGATTTAGCGGGCCCAACAATGAGCAGTTCTTC. This gives the protein CSVGGFSGPNNEQFF.

This clone was observed a single time. The chain recombines TRBV30 with TRBJ1-1; D ambiguous. The ends were cut back, 8 bases at V and 1 base at J, with 14 bases in the middle. Per the germline V gene, CDR1 is GTSNPN and CDR2 is SVGIG (reference sequence). The CDR3 sequence is 13 residues long. The chain's CDR3 is CALRWRANTEAFF. The CDR3, as DNA: TGTGCCCTTCGATGGAGGGCGAACACTGAAGCTTTCTTT.

The V and J genes are TRBV24-1 and TRBJ2-2; 9 bases are a match to TRBD1. Looked up from germline, CDR1 is KGHDR and CDR2 is SFDVKD. This CDR3 is 16 amino acids long. With V trimmed by 4 bases and J by 1 base, 3 bases remained unmatched. Written as DNA, the CDR3 is TGTGCCACCAGTGACACGGGACAGGGGAACACCGGGGAGCTGTTTTTT. It codes for CATSDTGQGNTGELFF.

This sequence joins TRBV6-5 and TRBJ2-7; 7 bases fit TRBD1. The CDR3 covers 12 residues. Germline V lookup: CDR1 MNHEY, CDR2 SVGAGI. Trimming cost V 5 bases and J 8 bases; bases outside gene matches: 6. CDR3 DNA sequence: TGTGCCAGCAGTACCCGACAGGGACAGCAGTACTTC. It yields the protein CASSTRQGQQYF.

The rearrangement links TRBV7-2 to TRBJ2-1; 7 bases line up with TRBD2. Losses at the gene ends were 5 bases for V and 4 bases for J; bases not matched to a gene: 8. CDR3 length: 15 amino acids. The germline V gene has CDR1 SGHTA and CDR2 FQGNSA. The CDR3, as DNA: TGTGCCAGCAGCCGCGGGACTACCTTATACAATGAGCAGTTCTTC. Translating it yields CASSRGTTLYNEQFF.

Comments on this clone: The same CDR3 can be traced to other DNA sequences in this sample. DNA for the CDR3: TGTGCCAGCAGTGAAAACAGGGGGAATTCACCCCTCCACTTT. This codes for CASSENRGNSPLHF. This chain connects TRBV2 to TRBJ1-6, with 8 bases matching TRBD1. V shed 2 bases and J 7 bases; nucleotides not matched to a gene: 1. CDR3 length equals 14 residues. Germline values: CDR1 SNHLY, CDR2 FYNNEI.

This chain joins TRBV11-2 and TRBJ2-7, with TRBD1 matching 7 bases. The CDR3 runs to 14 residues. Germline values: CDR1 SGHAT, CDR2 FQNNGV. V lost 5 bases, J lost 6 bases, and 10 bases stayed unmatched. The CDR3 here is CASSLTGDQGEQYF. CDR3 nucleotides: TGTGCCAGCAGCCTTACAGGGGATCAGGGCGAGCAGTACTTC.

This clone came up a few times. Other DNA sequences from this sample encode an identical CDR3 as well. The chain has TRBV29-1 and TRBJ1-4; tentatively, D is TRBD1 (5 bases). The CDR3 is 13 amino acids. Germline-derived CDR1 and CDR2 are SQVTM and ANQGSEA. Trimming stripped 6 bases from V and 2 bases from J, with 10 bases between. The DNA of the CDR3 is TGCAGCGTGTCTCGGGGGACTAATGAAAAACTGTTTTTT. It codes for CSVSRGTNEKLFF.